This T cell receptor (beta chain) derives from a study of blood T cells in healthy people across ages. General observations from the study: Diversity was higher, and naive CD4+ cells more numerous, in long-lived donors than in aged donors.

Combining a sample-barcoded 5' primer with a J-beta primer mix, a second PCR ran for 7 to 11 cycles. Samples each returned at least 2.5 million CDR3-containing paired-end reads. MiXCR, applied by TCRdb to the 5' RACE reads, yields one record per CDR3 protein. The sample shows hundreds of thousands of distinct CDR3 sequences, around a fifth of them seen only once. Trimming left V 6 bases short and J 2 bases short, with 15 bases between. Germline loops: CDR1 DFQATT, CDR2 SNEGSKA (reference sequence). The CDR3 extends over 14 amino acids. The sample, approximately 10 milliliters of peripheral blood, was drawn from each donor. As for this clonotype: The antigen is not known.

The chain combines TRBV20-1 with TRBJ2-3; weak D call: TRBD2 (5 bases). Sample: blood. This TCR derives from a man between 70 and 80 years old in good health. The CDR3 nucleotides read TGCAGTGCCAGGACTTGCAGCAACACAGATACGCAGTATTTT. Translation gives CSARTCSNTDTQYF.